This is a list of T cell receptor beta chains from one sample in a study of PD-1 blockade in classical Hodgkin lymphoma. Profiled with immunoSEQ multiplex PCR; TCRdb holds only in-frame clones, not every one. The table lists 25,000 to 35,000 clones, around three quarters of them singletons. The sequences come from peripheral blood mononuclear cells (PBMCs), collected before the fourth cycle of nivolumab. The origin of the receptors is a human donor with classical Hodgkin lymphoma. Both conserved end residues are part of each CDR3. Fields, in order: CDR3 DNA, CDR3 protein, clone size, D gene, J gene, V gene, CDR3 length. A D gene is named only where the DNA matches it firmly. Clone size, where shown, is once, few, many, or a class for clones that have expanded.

TGTGCCAGCAGCTTACGGCTGCCCGGGCCCAATTCACCCCTCCACTTT	CASSLRLPGPNSPLHF	medium-sized	.	TRBJ1-6	TRBV7-3	16
TGCAGCGTTGAAGGGCTAGCGGATTACAATGAGCAGTTCTTC	CSVEGLADYNEQFF	few	TRBD2	TRBJ2-1	TRBV29-1	14
TGTGCCAGCAGCTTCGGACGGGGGAACACCGGGGAGCTGTTTTTT	CASSFGRGNTGELFF	.	.	TRBJ2-2	TRBV11-1	15
TGTGCCAGTAGTCTGGTTACAGGGCCGCCCCAGCATTTT	CASSLVTGPPQHF	once	.	TRBJ1-5	TRBV19	13
TGTGCCAGCCTCTTACGGGGGCTTAATGAGCAGTTCTTC	CASLLRGLNEQFF	.	.	TRBJ2-1	TRBV13	13
TGTGCCAGCAGCCCAATTGGGACGGTACAAGAGACCCAGTACTTC	CASSPIGTVQETQYF	.	.	TRBJ2-5	TRBV7-6	15
TGTGCCTGCAAAGGGCCGAACACCGGGGAGCTGTTTTTT	CACKGPNTGELFF	few	.	TRBJ2-2	TRBV7-2	13
TGTGCCAGTTTCCTTGGACAGGGAAACACCGGGGAGCTGTTTTTT	CASFLGQGNTGELFF	few	TRBD1	TRBJ2-2	TRBV19	15
TGCGCCAGCAGCCAAGATCGAACGGGCCCCTATGGCTACACCTTC	CASSQDRTGPYGYTF	.	.	TRBJ1-2	TRBV4-3	15
TGTGCCACCAGCAGAGATAGGGCTACGGGGGTGGCTTTCTTT	CATSRDRATGVAFF	.	.	TRBJ1-1	TRBV15	14
TGTGCCACCCAAAGGGAGAACACTGAAGCTTTCTTT	CATQRENTEAFF	medium-sized	.	TRBJ1-1	TRBV30	12
TGTGCCAGCAGTGAAGGGGATTGGGTGGGCACCATATATTTT	CASSEGDWVGTIYF	.	.	TRBJ1-3	TRBV6-1	14
TGCAGCGTTGGAGGTGGAGAGGACTATGGCTACACCTTC	CSVGGGEDYGYTF	.	.	TRBJ1-2	TRBV29-1	13
TGCGCCAGCAGCCCTTCACTTCTGAACACTGAAGCTTTCTTT	CASSPSLLNTEAFF	once	.	TRBJ1-1	TRBV7-9	14
TGTGCCAGCAGTAACTACTACGAGCAGTACTTC	CASSNYYEQYF	.	.	TRBJ2-7	TRBV27	11
TGTGCCAGCAGTTCCCGATCGGGGACATACGAGCAGTACTTC	CASSSRSGTYEQYF	.	.	TRBJ2-7	TRBV6-5	14
TGTGCCAGCAGTTACTCCCGGACTAGCGGAACGTACGAGCAGTACTTC	CASSYSRTSGTYEQYF	.	TRBD2	TRBJ2-7	TRBV6-6	16
TGCAGCGTTTCCCCGCCGGGAGTCAAGGGGGAGCTGTTTTTT	CSVSPPGVKGELFF	.	.	TRBJ2-2	TRBV29-1	14
TGTGCCTGGAGTAGGGGGGGGCTTGGCTACACCTTC	CAWSRGGLGYTF	.	.	TRBJ1-2	TRBV30	12
TGTGCCAGCAGTCGAACGGAGGGGTACGAGCAGTACTTC	CASSRTEGYEQYF	.	.	TRBJ2-7	TRBV11-3	13
TGTGCCAGCAGCTTAGTAGCGGGGGGGGCTCACGAGCAGTACTTC	CASSLVAGGAHEQYF	.	TRBD2	TRBJ2-7	TRBV7-2	15
TGTGCCACCGAAGAGGGGGACAGGGGGCAGCGTGGCTACACCTTC	CATEEGDRGQRGYTF	.	TRBD1	TRBJ1-2	TRBV19	15
TGCGCCAGCAGCCAAGACGTCCCGGGACAGGGAGCCCAGGGAAAACTGTTTTTT	CASSQDVPGQGAQGKLFF	.	TRBD1	TRBJ1-4	TRBV4-3	18
TGTGCCAGCAGCCGGACAGGGGGCCTGGAGACCCAGTACTTC	CASSRTGGLETQYF	.	TRBD1	TRBJ2-5	TRBV7-9	14
TGTGCCAGCCAATACCCCGGGAGGGACAATGAGCAGTTCTTC	CASQYPGRDNEQFF	.	TRBD2	TRBJ2-1	TRBV6-6	14
TGTGCCAGCAGCCCAGGGGGTAATCAGCCCCAGCATTTT	CASSPGGNQPQHF	.	TRBD1	TRBJ1-5	TRBV6-1	13
TGTGCCAGCAGTTCCCCCTTTTCGACAGCCCTTTTAAACTATGGCTACACCTTC	CASSSPFSTALLNYGYTF	.	.	TRBJ1-2	TRBV28	18
TGTGCCAGCAGCGTACTGAGCGGGGAGCTGTTTTTT	CASSVLSGELFF	.	.	TRBJ2-2	TRBV9	12
TGTGCCAGCAGCTCAGGACAGGGCGCCGTATACGAGCAGTACTTC	CASSSGQGAVYEQYF	.	TRBD1	TRBJ2-7	TRBV7-6	15
TGTGCCAGTAGTTCTGTAACGGGGCGGAATGAGCAGTTCTTC	CASSSVTGRNEQFF	few	.	TRBJ2-1	TRBV19	14
TGTGCCAGCAGTATCACAGGGGCCAACTACGAGCAGTACTTC	CASSITGANYEQYF	large	TRBD1	TRBJ2-7	TRBV27	14